The entry below gives a single T cell receptor (beta chain) sequence along with its context. Here immunoSEQ multiplex PCR was the method, and the copy in TCRdb shows in-frame clones only, minus some. The sample shows about 280,000 clones, roughly 90% of them seen only once. Germline CDR1 and CDR2: SGHKS and YYEKEE (reference sequence). CDR3 length: 13 residues. V lost 4 bases, J lost 4 bases, and 8 bases lay in between. The sample belongs to a study of blood T cell repertoires in COVID-19. The specimen sequenced was peripheral blood. J is TRBJ2-2 and V is TRBV5-5; D call uncertain. The receptor's source is a woman under 40 with active or convalescent COVID-19. The CDR3 loop reads CASSPSVTGELFF. The CDR3 nucleotides are TGTGCCAGCAGCCCGAGTGTCACCGGGGAGCTGTTTTTT.